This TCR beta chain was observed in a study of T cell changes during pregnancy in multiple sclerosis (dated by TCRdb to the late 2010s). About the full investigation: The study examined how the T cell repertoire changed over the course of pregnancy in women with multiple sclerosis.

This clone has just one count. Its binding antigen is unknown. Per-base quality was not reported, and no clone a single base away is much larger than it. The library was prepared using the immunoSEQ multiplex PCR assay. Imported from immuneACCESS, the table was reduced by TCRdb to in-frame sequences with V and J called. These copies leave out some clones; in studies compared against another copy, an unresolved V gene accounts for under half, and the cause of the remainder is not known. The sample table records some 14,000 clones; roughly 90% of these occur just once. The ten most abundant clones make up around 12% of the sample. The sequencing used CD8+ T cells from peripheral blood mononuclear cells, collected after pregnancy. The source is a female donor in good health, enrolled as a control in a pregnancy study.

CDR3 region: CASSLGDTEQYF. The DNA sequence is given as TGCGCCAGCAGCTTGGGGGACACCGAGCAGTACTTC. The chain is made from TRBV5-1 and TRBJ2-7, with TRBD1 perhaps the D gene, on 6 matching bases. Its CDR3 holds 12 amino acids, cysteine through phenylalanine. Only CDR3 DNA remains: 36 bases, in frame from the first base. The V end loses 0 bases and the J end loses 6 bases, and a stretch of 7 bases separates them. From the germline V gene, CDR1 is SGHRS and CDR2 is YFSETQ.